This T cell receptor beta chain is from a study of T cells in Graves' hyperthyroidism and ophthalmopathy. Whole-study context: Peripheral blood was taken when the disease was first diagnosed, before any treatment began. Study-wide results and limits: Before onset, ophthalmopathy was predicted by the model a median approximately 6.7 months earlier. Blood also showed most of the thyroid clonotypes that were expanded above 0.001.

Researchers amplified the TCR beta CDR3 regions from RNA transcripts. HTBI primers drove first-round RT-PCR of the TCR CDR3. TCRdb recomputed calls from the multiplex PCR reads with MiXCR, one row per CDR3 protein. Of more than 250,000 distinct CDR3 sequences listed, roughly 15% were seen once; the top ten hold roughly 30%. Subjects aged 18 to 65 presented with newly diagnosed hyperthyroidism of less than 2 months' duration. V shed 5 bases and J shed 2 bases, with 4 bases lying between them. Germline loops: CDR1 SEHNR, CDR2 FQNEAQ (reference sequence). The CDR3 contains 12 residues. Regarding this clonotype: Its antigen is undetermined.

The sample comprised blood. The sequence was obtained from a woman between 50 and 59 years old with Graves' hyperthyroidism that later progressed to Graves' ophthalmopathy. The rearrangement uses TRBV7-9 and TRBJ1-3; D uncertain. The CDR3 DNA follows: TGTGCCAGCAGCAATGCTGGAAACACCATATATTTT. It is translated as CASSNAGNTIYF.